The TCR beta chain under discussion was sequenced for a study of T-cell memory formation after mild COVID-19. Whole-study context: TCR clusters showed largely donor specificity.

TCRdb re-called the 5' RACE reads with MiXCR, one entry per CDR3 protein. The top ten clones hold about 59% of a sample with 10,000 to 15,000 distinct CDR3 sequences, 15% to 20% of them seen once. At least ten counts were recorded for this clonotype. CDR1 is LNHDA and CDR2 is SQIVND in the germline V gene (reference sequence). Trimming removed 5 bases at V and 0 bases at J, with 13 bases between. CDR3 length equals 15 residues. The sequence derives from a man younger than 35 who had mild COVID-19 (a few samples of this study predate the infection). Cell type and time point are not known. The sequenced material came from PBMCs or a T cell subset sorted from them (not recorded which). The rearrangement links TRBV19 to TRBJ1-2; D unresolved. The CDR3 DNA reads as TGTGCCAGTAGTCCGATGGACGGGGCTAACTATGGCTACACCTTC. It is translated as CASSPMDGANYGYTF.